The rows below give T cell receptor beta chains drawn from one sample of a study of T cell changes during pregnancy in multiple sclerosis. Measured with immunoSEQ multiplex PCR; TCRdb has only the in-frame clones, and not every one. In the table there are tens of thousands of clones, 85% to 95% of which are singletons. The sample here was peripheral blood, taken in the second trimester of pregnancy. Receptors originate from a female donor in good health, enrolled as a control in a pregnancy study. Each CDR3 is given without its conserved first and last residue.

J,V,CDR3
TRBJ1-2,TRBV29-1,SVEGSAENYGYT
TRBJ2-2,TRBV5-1,ASSPGDHTGELF
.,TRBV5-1,ASTAAGSPYEQY
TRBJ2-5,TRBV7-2,ASSLGATSQETQY
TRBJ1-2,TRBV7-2,ASSLQGINYGYT
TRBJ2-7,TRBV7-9,ASSTSQAGTYEQY
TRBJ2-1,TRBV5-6,ASSFPPRYNEQF
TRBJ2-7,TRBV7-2,ASTDRLGYEQY
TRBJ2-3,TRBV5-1,ASSFLVLADTQY
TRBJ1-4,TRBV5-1,ASSSNTATNEKLF
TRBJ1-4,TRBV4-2,ASSQDEGEYGEKLF
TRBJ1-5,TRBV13,ASSLGQDNQPQH
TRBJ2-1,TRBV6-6,ASSYDPSGGAREQF
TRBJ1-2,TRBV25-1,ASSEWTGIGGYT
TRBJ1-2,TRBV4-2,ASSQDTYGGSSYGYT
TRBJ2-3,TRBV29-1,SVALRLVTDTQY